A single sample gave rise to the 22 T cell receptor beta chains below, sequenced in a study of T cells in Graves' hyperthyroidism and ophthalmopathy. From RNA transcripts, TCR beta CDR3 regions were amplified. The study used the HTBI primer set for a first-round RT-PCR of the TCR CDR3. Each CDR3 protein is one row after TCRdb ran MiXCR on the multiplex PCR reads. The data contain about 200,000 distinct CDR3 sequences, around 18% of them singletons. The specimen was blood. These receptors all stem from a man in his forties with Graves' hyperthyroidism.

The genes are TRBV20-1 and TRBJ2-7; TRBD2 aligns across 12 bases. The CDR3 is made up of 15 amino acids. Germline CDR1 is DFQATT and CDR2 is SNEGSKA (reference sequence). With V trimmed by 3 bases and J by 1 base, 4 bases remained unmatched. This CDR3 reads CSASWLAGGSYEQYF. The DNA for the CDR3 is TGCAGTGCTAGTTGGCTAGCGGGGGGGTCCTACGAGCAGTACTTC.

This clonotype was seen repeatedly, ten times or more. CDR3 coding DNA: TGTGCCAGCAGTTTAACAGACAGTCCCGAGCAGTACTTC. Translating it yields CASSLTDSPEQYF. The chain links TRBV28 to TRBJ2-7; D is perhaps TRBD1 (5 bases). With 2 bases removed from V and 6 bases from J, the gap between germline ends came to 11 bases. CDR3 length equals 13 residues. The germline gives CDR1 MDHEN, CDR2 SYDVKM. Drawing the rest from reference TRBV28 and TRBJ2-7, the complete variable domain is DVKVTQSSRYLVKRTGEKVFLECVQDMDHENMFWYRQDPGLGLRLIYFSYDVKMKEKGDIPEGYSVSREKKERFSLILESASTNQTSMYLCASSLTDSPEQYFGPGTRLTVT.

This clonotype was picked up many times. The chain recombines TRBV5-1 with TRBJ2-2; D assignment may be TRBD1 or TRBD2 (5 bases each). Trimming cost V 0 bases and J 4 bases, with 10 bases left between them. The germline V gene has CDR1 SGHRS and CDR2 YFSETQ. This CDR3 has 15 amino acids. The CDR3 loop reads CASSLEAGSTGELFF. CDR3 nucleotides: TGCGCCAGCAGCTTGGAGGCAGGGAGCACCGGGGAGCTGTTTTTT.

This clonotype was observed at least ten times. The chain carries TRBV28 and TRBJ2-3, with unresolved D. The germline CDR1 and CDR2 sequences are MDHEN and SYDVKM. The CDR3 totals 15 residues. V was pared by 3 bases and J by 0 bases, with 10 bases between. The CDR3: CASSFSATSTDTQYF. The CDR3 DNA follows: TGTGCCAGCAGTTTTAGTGCAACCAGCACAGATACGCAGTATTTT.

This clonotype was counted only a few times. The chain combines TRBV7-9 with TRBJ2-3, with D maybe TRBD1 (7 bases). Germline loops: CDR1 SEHNR, CDR2 FQNEAQ (reference sequence). Deletions cut 4 bases from V and 5 bases from J, with 22 bases between. CDR3 length equals 17 residues. The CDR3 spells CASSSLLLTGRKDTQYF. Written as DNA, the CDR3 is TGTGCCAGCAGCTCCTTACTACTGACAGGGAGGAAAGATACGCAGTATTTT.

This chain joins TRBV6-4 and TRBJ2-2; D is possibly TRBD2 (6 bases). The CDR3 contains 15 residues. V was trimmed by 3 bases and J by 3 bases, leaving 11 bases between them. Germline V lookup: CDR1 MRHNA, CDR2 SNTAGT. The CDR3 region has the DNA TGTGCCAGCAGTGAATCGTGGAGGGACACCGGGGAGCTGTTTTTT. It encodes CASSESWRDTGELFF.

This clonotype was seen repeatedly, ten times or more. V gene TRBV27 combines with J gene TRBJ1-5; no definite D call. The length of the CDR3 is 14 residues. Trimming took off 2 bases at V and 0 bases at J, with 5 bases between the two ends. Germline assignment: CDR1 MNHEY and CDR2 SMNVEV (reference sequence). CDR3 sequence: CASSLRDSNQPQHF. The CDR3 DNA reads as TGTGCCAGCAGTTTACGAGATAGCAATCAGCCCCAGCATTTT.

This clonotype was observed a handful of times. V is TRBV2 and J is TRBJ2-1, with a tentative D call TRBD2 (5 bases). This CDR3 has 11 amino acids. In germline, CDR1 is SNHLY, CDR2 FYNNEI. The germline V and J ends were trimmed by 6 bases and 10 bases, with 10 bases remaining between them. CDR3 protein: CASRGDGEQFF. In DNA, the CDR3 is TGTGCCAGCAGGGGAGACGGAGAGCAGTTCTTC.

This clonotype was seen ten or more times. The gene calls are TRBV7-9 and TRBJ2-5; 7 bases align to TRBD2. The CDR3 is 14 amino acids. Unmatched junction bases numbered 7, after V lost 5 bases and J lost 4 bases. Germline V gene sequence: CDR1 SEHNR, CDR2 FQNEAQ (reference sequence). The CDR3 protein is CASSVQAGVETQYF. The DNA for the CDR3 is TGTGCCAGCAGCGTTCAGGCGGGGGTAGAGACCCAGTACTTC.

This clonotype was observed at least ten times. The chain combines TRBV11-2 with TRBJ2-1; 7 bases map to TRBD1. The germline V gene has CDR1 SGHAT and CDR2 FQNNGV. Trimming cost V 5 bases and J 9 bases; bases outside gene matches: 10. There are 14 residues in the CDR3. This CDR3 reads CASSPGTVGSEQFF. The CDR3 nucleotides read TGTGCCAGCAGCCCCGGGACAGTTGGAAGTGAGCAGTTCTTC.

CDR3 protein: CASKEGRSQPQHF. DNA for the CDR3: TGTGCCAGCAAGGAGGGAAGGAGTCAGCCCCAGCATTTT. The chain carries TRBV28 and TRBJ1-5; D uncertain. From germline, CDR1 is MDHEN and CDR2 SYDVKM. The V end was cut by 7 bases, the J end by 6 bases, with 13 bases between. The CDR3 covers 13 residues. Full variable domain (remainder filled in from reference TRBV28 and TRBJ1-5): DVKVTQSSRYLVKRTGEKVFLECVQDMDHENMFWYRQDPGLGLRLIYFSYDVKMKEKGDIPEGYSVSREKKERFSLILESASTNQTSMYLCASKEGRSQPQHFGDGTRLSIL.

This clonotype has only one observation. This sequence joins TRBV15 and TRBJ2-5; D might be TRBD1 or TRBD2, each matching 5 bases. V shed 1 base and J shed 4 bases, with 10 bases lying between them. CDR1 is LNHNV, CDR2 YYDKDF, per germline (reference sequence). The CDR3 is 14 residues long. The CDR3 is CATSRGGTGETQYF. As DNA, the CDR3 is TGTGCCACCAGCAGAGGAGGGACCGGAGAGACCCAGTACTTC.

This clonotype was picked up many times. The chain joins TRBV29-1 to TRBJ1-1; the match to TRBD1 covers 7 bases. V dropped 6 bases and J dropped 1; count of bases not matched to a gene: 11. The CDR3 consists of 15 residues. Germline V lookup: CDR1 SQVTM, CDR2 ANQGSEA. CDR3 DNA sequence: TGCAGCGTCCTTGACAGGGCCTACAAGAACACTGAAGCTTTCTTT. Translating it yields CSVLDRAYKNTEAFF. The full variable domain, completed using reference TRBV29-1 and TRBJ1-1, is SAVISQKPSRDICQRGTSLTIQCQVDSQVTMMFWYRQQPGQSLTLIATANQGSEATYESGFVIDKFPISRPNLTFSTLTVSNMSPEDSSIYLCSVLDRAYKNTEAFFGQGTRLTVV.

This clonotype was seen ten or more times. The chain is built from TRBV28 and TRBJ2-7; 8 bases are a match to TRBD2. CDR1 MDHEN and CDR2 SYDVKM come from the germline V gene. V trimming: 6 bases; J trimming: 0 bases; junction bases outside the gene matches: 7. The CDR3 length is 15 residues. Written as DNA, the CDR3 is TGTGCCAGCAGCCCCGGGGGGGCCCCCTCCTACGAGCAGTACTTC. Translation: CASSPGGAPSYEQYF.

The table lists this clonotype with a few counts. The chain links TRBV10-3 to TRBJ2-3, with 8 bases identical to TRBD2. This CDR3 comprises 15 residues. V gave up 3 bases and J gave up 1 base; unmatched junction bases: 3. Germline loops: CDR1 ENHRY, CDR2 SYGVKD. CDR3 amino acids: CAISDPAGGTDTQYF. CDR3 DNA sequence: TGTGCCATCAGTGACCCAGCGGGGGGCACAGATACGCAGTATTTT.

This clonotype was picked up many times. The chain recombines TRBV29-1 with TRBJ1-5; D might be TRBD1 (5 bases). CDR1 SQVTM and CDR2 ANQGSEA come from the germline V gene. Trimming shortened V by 4 bases and J by 5 bases, and 9 bases separated the two germline ends. This CDR3 region has 12 residues. The CDR3 sequence is CSVGGPDQPQHF. CDR3 DNA sequence: TGCAGCGTTGGGGGACCGGATCAGCCCCAGCATTTT.

This clonotype appeared many times. The rearrangement uses TRBV28 and TRBJ2-1; D may be TRBD2 (6 bases). V lost 4 bases and J 0 bases, leaving 16 bases between the germline ends. The CDR3 is made up of 17 amino acids. Germline V gene lookup returns CDR1 MDHEN and CDR2 SYDVKM. CDR3 nucleotides: TGTGCCAGCAGTTCGGCGTCGGCGGGGACCTCCTACAATGAGCAGTTCTTC. Translating gives CASSSASAGTSYNEQFF.

In this sample, this clonotype turned up many times. The chain joins TRBV18 to TRBJ2-7; TRBD2 matches 7 bases. The germline V gene has CDR1 KGHSH and CDR2 LQKENI. J lost 3 bases, V lost 3 bases, and 2 bases had no gene match. The CDR3 has 13 amino acids. The CDR3 protein is CASSPGRIYEQYF. CDR3 DNA: TGTGCCAGCTCACCCGGGAGGATCTACGAGCAGTACTTC.

This clonotype was seen repeatedly, ten times or more. V is TRBV20-1 and J is TRBJ2-7; 11 bases map to TRBD2. CDR1 is DFQATT and CDR2 is SNEGSKA in the germline V gene (reference sequence). Trimming cost V 3 bases and J 4 bases; bases outside gene matches: 5. The CDR3 is 14 amino acids. This CDR3 is CSASRASGGYEQYF. The DNA of the CDR3 is TGCAGTGCTAGTCGGGCTAGCGGGGGGTACGAGCAGTACTTC.

This chain uses TRBV3-1 with TRBJ1-4, with 7 bases identical to TRBD1. The V gene end was trimmed by 4 bases and the J gene end by 8 bases; junction bases not matched to a gene: 4. The CDR3 is 13 residues long. Germline V CDR1 and CDR2: LGHDT, YNNKEL (reference sequence). The CDR3 DNA sequence: TGTGCCAGCAGCCTACAGGGGAGCGAAAAACTGTTTTTT. Translation: CASSLQGSEKLFF.

The gene calls are TRBV30 and TRBJ1-2; D unclear. Germline V gene sequence: CDR1 GTSNPN, CDR2 SVGIG (reference sequence). The germline V and J ends were trimmed by 2 bases and 3 bases, with 10 bases remaining between them. The CDR3 runs to 13 residues. CDR3 region: CAWSNGKDYGYTF. The CDR3 DNA reads as TGTGCCTGGAGTAACGGCAAGGACTATGGCTACACCTTC.

In this sample, this clonotype turned up many times. The J gene is TRBJ1-5, the V gene TRBV24-1; maybe TRBD1 (5 bases). This CDR3 spans 14 amino acids. CDR1 and CDR2 from the germline V gene are KGHDR and SFDVKD. Trimming stripped 7 bases from V and 1 base from J, with 10 bases between. CDR3 nucleotide sequence: TGTGCCACCAGACACCGGGACAGCAATCAGCCCCAGCATTTT. Its translation is CATRHRDSNQPQHF.